This T cell receptor beta chain stems from a study of spatial heterogeneity in lung cancer. The overall study: Raw-read counts averaged over ten per unique TCR and UMI combination.

TCRdb redid the calling of the 5' RACE reads with MiXCR, one entry per CDR3 protein. The data contain approximately 81,000 distinct CDR3 sequences, roughly 12% of them singletons. V lost 0 bases and J 2 bases, leaving 7 bases between the germline ends. Germline-derived CDR1 and CDR2 are SGDLS and YYNGEE. CDR3 length: 14 residues. As to time point: sample taken at primary tumor resection. Sequencing covered unsorted whole RNA taken from tumor, nontumor lung or frozen PBMC. Samples were obtained from some 70 donors, all untreated early-stage non-small cell lung cancer patients. This chain links TRBV9 with TRBJ2-3; perhaps TRBD2 as D (5 bases). The sequence was obtained from a male donor with early-stage non-small cell lung cancer. This specimen was PBMCs, taken at surgery. CDR3: CASSVEAVTDTQYF. The CDR3 DNA reads TGTGCCAGCAGCGTAGAAGCGGTCACAGATACGCAGTATTTT.